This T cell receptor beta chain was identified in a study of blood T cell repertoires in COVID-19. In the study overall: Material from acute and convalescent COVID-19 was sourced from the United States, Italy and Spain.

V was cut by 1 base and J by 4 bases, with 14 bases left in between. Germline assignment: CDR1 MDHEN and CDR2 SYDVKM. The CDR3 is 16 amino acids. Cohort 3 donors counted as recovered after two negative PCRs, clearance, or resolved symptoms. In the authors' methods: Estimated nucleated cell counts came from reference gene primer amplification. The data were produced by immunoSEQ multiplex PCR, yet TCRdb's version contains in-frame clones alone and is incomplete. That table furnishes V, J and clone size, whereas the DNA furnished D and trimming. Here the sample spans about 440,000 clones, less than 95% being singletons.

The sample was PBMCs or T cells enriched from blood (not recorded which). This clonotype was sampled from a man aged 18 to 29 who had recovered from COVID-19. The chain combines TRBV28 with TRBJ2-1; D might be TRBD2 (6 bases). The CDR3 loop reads CASSLYWRGHYNEQFF. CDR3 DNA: TGTGCCAGCAGTTTATATTGGAGGGGCCATTACAATGAGCAGTTCTTC.